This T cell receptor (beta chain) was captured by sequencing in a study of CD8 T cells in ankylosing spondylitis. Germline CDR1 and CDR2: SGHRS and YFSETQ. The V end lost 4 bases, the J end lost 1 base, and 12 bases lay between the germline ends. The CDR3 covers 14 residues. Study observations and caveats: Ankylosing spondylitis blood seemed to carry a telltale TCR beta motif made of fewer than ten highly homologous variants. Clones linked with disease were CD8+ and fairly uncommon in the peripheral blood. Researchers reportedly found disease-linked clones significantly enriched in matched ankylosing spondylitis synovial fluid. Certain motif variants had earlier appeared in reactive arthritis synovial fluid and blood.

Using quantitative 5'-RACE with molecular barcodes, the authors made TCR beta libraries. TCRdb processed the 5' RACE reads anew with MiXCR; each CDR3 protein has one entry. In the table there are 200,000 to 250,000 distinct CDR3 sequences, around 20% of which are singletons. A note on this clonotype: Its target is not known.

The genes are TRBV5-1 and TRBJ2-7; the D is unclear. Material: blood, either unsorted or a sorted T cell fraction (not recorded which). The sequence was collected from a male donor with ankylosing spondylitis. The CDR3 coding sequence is TGCGCCAGCAGCCATTCCGACGCTTCCTACGAGCAGTACTTC. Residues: CASSHSDASYEQYF.